One sample yielded the 10 T cell receptor beta chains listed below, sequenced in a study of blood T cell repertoires in COVID-19 (dated by TCRdb to the early 2020s). Library preparation used the immunoSEQ multiplex PCR assay. As stored in TCRdb, this immuneACCESS dataset retains in-frame rearrangements with V and J assigned. A fraction of the clones does not appear; measured against another copy, unresolved V genes explain less than half of the discrepancy, and the remainder lacks a known reason. The sample table lists roughly 260,000 clones, roughly nine tenths of them with a count of one. Clones ranked in the top ten supply around 6% of the sample. The sample taken for sequencing was PBMCs or T cells enriched from blood (not recorded which). The receptors here all came from a woman in her 30s with acute COVID-19.

The genes are TRBV11-2 and TRBJ2-3, with TRBD2 matching 12 bases. Unmatched junction bases numbered 10, after V lost 4 bases and J lost 2 bases. Germline CDR1 is SGHAT and CDR2 is FQNNGV. The CDR3 sequence is 18 residues long. CDR3 protein: CASSSIRRTSGNTDTQYF. CDR3 DNA: TGTGCCAGCAGCTCGATTAGGAGGACTAGCGGGAACACAGATACGCAGTATTTT.

The chain uses TRBV19 and TRBJ1-2; no firm D call. This CDR3 is built from 14 residues. Per the germline V gene, CDR1 is LNHDA and CDR2 is SQIVND (reference sequence). Between the trimmed V and J ends, which lost 3 bases and 0 bases, there was a span of 8 bases. CDR3 loop: CASSMLATNYGYTF. The CDR3 nucleotides read TGTGCCAGTAGTATGCTAGCTACTAACTATGGCTACACCTTC.

V and J are TRBV7-3 and TRBJ2-6, with a tentative D call TRBD1 (6 bases). V lost 4 bases and J 0 bases, leaving 13 bases between the germline ends. Germline CDR1 and CDR2: SGHTA and FQGTGA. The length of the CDR3 is 17 residues. The DNA of the CDR3 is TGTGCCAGCAGCTCGGGACACAGCGGCTCTGGGGCCAACGTCCTGACTTTC. Translated, it gives CASSSGHSGSGANVLTF. The full variable domain, its missing parts supplied by reference TRBV7-3 and TRBJ2-6, is GAGVSQTPSNKVTEKGKYVELRCDPISGHTALYWYRQSLGQGPEFLIYFQGTGAADDSGLPNDRFFAVRPEGSVSTLKIQRTERGDSAVYLCASSSGHSGSGANVLTFGAGSRLTVL.

The table lists this clone with a count of one. The J gene is TRBJ2-6, the V gene TRBV7-3; 8 bases map to TRBD1. Germline CDR1 is SGHTA and CDR2 is FQGTGA. The trim removed 2 bases at V and 2 bases at J, leaving 5 bases unmatched. The CDR3 sequence is 17 residues long. The CDR3 DNA sequence: TGTGCCAGCAGCTTACAGGGGGCATGGACTGGGGCCAACGTCCTGACTTTC. Translated: CASSLQGAWTGANVLTF.

The chain combines TRBV13 with TRBJ2-1, with 12 bases fitting TRBD2. The CDR3 covers 17 residues. Germline trimming cut 1 base from V and 4 bases from J; bases unmatched to any gene: 5. The germline V gene has CDR1 PRHDT and CDR2 FYEKMQ (reference sequence). The CDR3 DNA sequence: TGTGCCAGCAGCTTAGAACCTCTAGCGGGAGGGTACAATGAGCAGTTCTTC. This translates into CASSLEPLAGGYNEQFF.

In this sample, this clone turned up once. This chain uses TRBV9 with TRBJ2-2; TRBD1 is a possible D gene (6 bases). Germline V gives CDR1 SGDLS, CDR2 YYNGEE. V was trimmed by 4 bases and J by 5 bases, leaving 18 bases between them. The CDR3 consists of 16 residues. The CDR3 sequence is CASSLPGTPSTGELFF. The DNA for the CDR3 is TGTGCCAGCAGCTTACCCGGGACACCATCAACCGGGGAGCTGTTTTTT.

The gene calls are TRBV18 and TRBJ2-2; TRBD1 agrees at 9 bases. Germline loops: CDR1 KGHSH, CDR2 LQKENI. The J segment lost 3 bases and the V segment lost 2 bases, leaving 10 bases of the junction unmatched. CDR3 length: 18 residues. The CDR3 nucleotides read TGTGCCAGCTCACCATCGGATACAGGGGGCTGGGACACCGGGGAGCTGTTTTTT. The encoded protein is CASSPSDTGGWDTGELFF.

The rearrangement joins TRBV7-8 to TRBJ2-3; 14 positions agree with TRBD2. V lost 0 bases to trimming and J lost 2 bases; unmatched junction nucleotides: 10. The germline V gene encodes CDR1 SGHVS and CDR2 FQNEAQ. This CDR3 region has 20 residues. CDR3 residues: CASSLAPGTSGSLPTDTQYF. The CDR3 DNA follows: TGTGCCAGCAGCTTAGCGCCCGGGACTAGCGGGAGTTTACCCACAGATACGCAGTATTTT.

This clone was seen a single time. The chain recombines TRBV18 with TRBJ2-1, with 16 bases lining up with TRBD2. Unmatched junction bases numbered 8, after V lost 4 bases and J lost 5 bases. The CDR3 consists of 18 residues. The germline CDR1 and CDR2 sequences are KGHSH and LQKENI. The CDR3 loop is CASSRPGLAGGRDNEQFF. For the CDR3, the DNA is TGTGCCAGCTCACGCCCGGGACTAGCGGGAGGGCGAGACAATGAGCAGTTCTTC.

V usage is TRBV28 and J usage is TRBJ1-6, with D unresolved. The V end lost 7 bases, the J end lost 6 bases, and 19 bases lay between the germline ends. The CDR3 totals 16 residues. Germline CDR1 MDHEN, CDR2 SYDVKM. As DNA, the CDR3 is TGTGCCAGCACCCCGGTGGAGGGTCTAATTAATTCACCCCTCCACTTT. This codes for CASTPVEGLINSPLHF.